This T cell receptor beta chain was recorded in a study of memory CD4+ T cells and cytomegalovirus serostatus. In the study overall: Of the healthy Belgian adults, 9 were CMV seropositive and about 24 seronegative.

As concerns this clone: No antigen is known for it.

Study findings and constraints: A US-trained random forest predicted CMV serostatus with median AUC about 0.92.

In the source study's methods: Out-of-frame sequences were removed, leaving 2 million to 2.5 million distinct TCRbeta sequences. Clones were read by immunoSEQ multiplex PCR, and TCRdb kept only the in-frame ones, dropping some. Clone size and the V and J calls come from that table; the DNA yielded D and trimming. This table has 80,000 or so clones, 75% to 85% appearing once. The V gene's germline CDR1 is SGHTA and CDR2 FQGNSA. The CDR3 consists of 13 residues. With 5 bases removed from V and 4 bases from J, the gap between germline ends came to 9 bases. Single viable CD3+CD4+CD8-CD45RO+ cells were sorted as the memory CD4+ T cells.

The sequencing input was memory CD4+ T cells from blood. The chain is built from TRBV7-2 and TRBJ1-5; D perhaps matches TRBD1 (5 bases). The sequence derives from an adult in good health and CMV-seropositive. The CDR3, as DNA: TGTGCCAGCAGCCCATCAGGGAATCAGCCCCAGCATTTT. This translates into CASSPSGNQPQHF.